This T cell receptor (beta chain) was documented in a study of OX40 agonist ivuxolimab in advanced cancers. This CDR3 spans 14 amino acids. With 3 bases clipped from V and 3 bases from J, the junction kept 4 bases outside the gene matches. Germline V CDR1 and CDR2: SGHRS, YFSETQ. The repertoire was sequenced with immunoSEQ multiplex PCR; TCRdb's copy has only in-frame clones and lacks some. Of under 100,000 clones listed, about 90% are singletons. This rearrangement joins TRBV5-1 to TRBJ2-7, with 9 bases identical to TRBD1. The TCR sequence derives from an adult with an advanced solid tumor such as melanoma, head and neck, liver or kidney cancer. The sequencing here drew on CD4+ or CD8+ T cells sorted from blood, taken in a trial of the OX40 agonist ivuxolimab. As DNA, the CDR3 is TGCGCCAGCAGCTCCACAGGGGGCTACTACGAGCAGTACTTC. Protein: CASSSTGGYYEQYF.